The 26 T cell receptor beta chains below were found in one sample sequenced in a study of blood T cell repertoires in COVID-19. Only in-frame clones appear in the TCRdb table, and some are missing; sequencing was by immunoSEQ multiplex PCR. The table records fewer than 250,000 clones, roughly four fifths of them present only once. Sequenced sample: peripheral blood. These receptors all come from a woman between 35 and 50 years old with acute or convalescent COVID-19.

The chain has TRBV5-1 and TRBJ1-1, with D possibly being TRBD1 (5 bases). V was shortened by 3 bases and J by 3 bases, with 18 bases between the two germline ends. The CDR3 runs 16 residues. Looked up from germline, CDR1 is SGHRS and CDR2 is YFSETQ. The CDR3 here is CASSSSHRDLYTEAFF. The CDR3 DNA follows: TGCGCCAGCAGCTCGAGCCACCGGGACTTATACACTGAAGCTTTCTTT.

The gene calls are TRBV25-1 and TRBJ2-7; D is unresolved. Germline V gene sequence: CDR1 MGHDK, CDR2 SYGVNS. The V and J ends lost 4 bases and 3 bases respectively, with 4 bases between them. The CDR3 consists of 11 residues. CDR3 protein: CASSVHYEQYF. CDR3 DNA sequence: TGTGCCAGCAGTGTCCACTACGAGCAGTACTTC.

This chain connects TRBV5-6 to TRBJ1-6; D unresolved. V gave up 2 bases and J gave up 10 bases, with 13 bases separating them. Germline values: CDR1 SGHDT, CDR2 YYEEEE. CDR3 length: 14 amino acids. The DNA of the CDR3 is TGTGCCAGCAGCTTTCCAGAGGCTTTATCACCCCTCCACTTT. It is translated as CASSFPEALSPLHF.

The genes are TRBV23-1 and TRBJ1-5, with TRBD1 matching over 8 bases. TRBV23-1 is an open reading frame whose function is uncertain. The CDR3 has 17 residues. V shed 2 bases, J shed 0 bases, and the junction held 6 bases outside the gene matches. The CDR3: CASSQEQGEYSNQPQHF. The CDR3 region has the DNA TGCGCCAGCAGTCAAGAACAGGGGGAGTATAGCAATCAGCCCCAGCATTTT.

This clone was counted a single time. The chain employs TRBV2 and TRBJ1-1; perhaps TRBD1 as D (6 bases). Germline V gives CDR1 SNHLY, CDR2 FYNNEI. CDR3 size: 16 residues. Trimming shortened V by 6 bases and J by 5 bases, and 22 bases separated the two germline ends. CDR3: CASRYRVGLGGTEAFF. The DNA for the CDR3 is TGTGCCAGCAGATACAGGGTGGGTCTTGGGGGAACTGAAGCTTTCTTT. The whole variable domain, remainder taken from reference TRBV2 and TRBJ1-1, is EPEVTQTPSHQVTQMGQEVILRCVPISNHLYFYWYRQILGQKVEFLVSFYNNEISEKSEIFDDQFSVERPDGSNFTLKIRSTKLEDSAMYFCASRYRVGLGGTEAFFGQGTRLTVV.

The chain employs TRBV6-6 and TRBJ1-5, with D perhaps matching TRBD1 (5 bases). V lost 6 bases and J lost 4, with 13 bases in between. This CDR3 contains 14 residues. The germline V gene has CDR1 MNHNY and CDR2 SVGAGI (reference sequence). In DNA, the CDR3 is TGTGCCAGCAGCCCTAAAGACAGTAATCAGCCCCAGCATTTT. It encodes CASSPKDSNQPQHF.

This clone was observed a handful of times. The chain has TRBV2 and TRBJ2-7; TRBD1 matches at 7 bases. V was clipped by 6 bases and J by 7 bases; unmatched bases: 12. Germline V gives CDR1 SNHLY, CDR2 FYNNEI. The CDR3 runs to 14 residues. Here the CDR3 reads CASSTQGQWFEQYF. The CDR3 nucleotides read TGTGCCAGCAGCACACAGGGGCAATGGTTTGAGCAGTACTTC.

Comments on this clone: The same CDR3 arises from other DNA sequences in this sample as well. V usage is TRBV9 and J usage is TRBJ1-6, with unresolved D. CDR3 length equals 15 residues. Trimming shortened V by 4 bases and J by 10 bases, and 18 bases separated the two germline ends. The germline gives CDR1 SGDLS, CDR2 YYNGEE. Here the CDR3 reads CASSPAGRGNSPLHF. The CDR3 region has the DNA TGTGCCAGCAGCCCCGCGGGCAGAGGAAACTCACCCCTCCACTTT.

The chain combines TRBV2 with TRBJ2-3; 8 bases are a match to TRBD2. CDR1 is SNHLY and CDR2 is FYNNEI in the germline V gene. This CDR3 is built from 14 residues. With 8 bases clipped from V and 5 bases from J, the junction kept 9 bases outside the gene matches. CDR3 coding DNA: TGTGCCAGCCGAGGACTAGCTGGGGTAGATACGCAGTATTTT. This encodes CASRGLAGVDTQYF.

This clone occurred once. The chain employs TRBV20-1 and TRBJ2-7; TRBD2 aligns across 10 bases. Trimming cost V 3 bases and J 4 bases; bases outside gene matches: 3. Looked up from germline, CDR1 is DFQATT and CDR2 is SNEGSKA (reference sequence). CDR3 length: 13 amino acids. In DNA form, the CDR3 reads TGCAGTGCTAGTGCTAGCGGGAGATACGAGCAGTACTTC. It codes for CSASASGRYEQYF.

This chain connects TRBV19 to TRBJ1-2; no definite D call. The germline V gene has CDR1 LNHDA and CDR2 SQIVND (reference sequence). This CDR3 is built from 15 residues. The V end lost 2 bases, the J end lost 3 bases, and 13 bases lay between the germline ends. The CDR3 region is CASSIRTEEDYGYTF. In nucleotides, the CDR3 is TGTGCCAGTAGTATACGAACTGAGGAGGACTATGGCTACACCTTC.

V is TRBV10-3 and J is TRBJ1-1; D may be TRBD1 (5 bases). The CDR3 consists of 15 residues. The V gene lost 5 bases and the J gene lost 6 bases, with 19 bases spanning the gap. CDR1 is ENHRY, CDR2 SYGVKD, per germline. CDR3 residues: CAISRHGGVDAEAFF. The DNA for the CDR3 is TGTGCCATCAGTCGCCACGGGGGGGTAGACGCTGAAGCTTTCTTT.

This chain connects TRBV7-8 to TRBJ1-5, with a weak D call TRBD1 (5 bases). Trimming pared 5 bases from V and 0 bases from J, leaving 11 bases between. CDR1 and CDR2 from the germline V gene are SGHVS and FQNEAQ. This CDR3 contains 15 residues. The CDR3: CASSRDSNSNQPQHF. For the CDR3, the DNA is TGTGCCAGCAGCCGAGACAGTAATAGCAATCAGCCCCAGCATTTT.

This clone was observed a single time. CDR3 DNA: TGCGCCAGCGGGGGGTTCACCGGGGAGCTGTTTTTT. This encodes CASGGFTGELFF. The chain uses TRBV5-1 and TRBJ2-2; D possibly corresponds to TRBD2 (6 bases). This CDR3 has 12 amino acids. Germline CDR1 is SGHRS and CDR2 is YFSETQ. V lost 7 bases to trimming and J lost 4 bases, with 8 bases between them.

The V gene is TRBV20-1, the J gene TRBJ2-1, with 16 bases lining up with TRBD2. Germline V gene data show CDR1 as DFQATT and CDR2 as SNEGSKA (reference sequence). The CDR3 spans 19 residues. Trimming cost V 3 bases and J 6 bases; bases outside gene matches: 14. The CDR3 nucleotides read TGCAGTGCTAGTATGGGACTAGCGGGAGGGTCCCGGGGGGCCAATGAGCAGTTCTTC. This encodes CSASMGLAGGSRGANEQFF.

The chain uses TRBV7-2 and TRBJ2-5; TRBD2 aligns across 8 bases. Germline lookup yields CDR1 SGHTA and CDR2 FQGNSA. The V and J ends lost 2 bases and 4 bases, in that order; junction bases with no gene match: 3. The CDR3 is 14 amino acids. The CDR3 loop reads CASSLSSGLETQYF. The CDR3 DNA follows: TGTGCCAGCAGCTTATCTAGCGGGTTAGAGACCCAGTACTTC.

The V gene is TRBV12-3 or TRBV12-4, the J gene TRBJ1-2, with a weak D call TRBD1 (6 bases). CDR3 length: 12 residues. V lost 5 bases and J lost 4, with 8 bases in between. The DNA of the CDR3 is TGTGCCAGCAGTAAACAGGGCTATGGCTACACCTTC. This gives the protein CASSKQGYGYTF.

The rearrangement uses TRBV28 and TRBJ2-2; TRBD2 matches at 9 bases. Losses at the gene ends were 10 bases for V and 2 bases for J; bases not matched to a gene: 8. The CDR3 is made up of 15 amino acids. From germline, CDR1 is MDHEN and CDR2 SYDVKM. The CDR3 spells CATLSGSRNTGELFF. The CDR3 DNA reads as TGTGCCACCCTTAGCGGGAGTAGAAACACCGGGGAGCTGTTTTTT. Variable domain in full (rest from reference TRBV28 and TRBJ2-2): DVKVTQSSRYLVKRTGEKVFLECVQDMDHENMFWYRQDPGLGLRLIYFSYDVKMKEKGDIPEGYSVSREKKERFSLILESASTNQTSMYLCATLSGSRNTGELFFGEGSRLTVL.

The rearrangement uses TRBV18 and TRBJ2-1; a possible D gene is TRBD1 (6 bases). V shed 1 base and J shed 9 bases, with 19 bases lying between them. Germline CDR1 reads KGHSH; CDR2 reads LQKENI. This CDR3 is built from 16 residues. The CDR3 DNA is TGTGCCAGCTCACCACAGCCAGGGGCCCTAGGTTCTGAGCAGTTCTTC. Protein product: CASSPQPGALGSEQFF. The whole variable domain, remainder taken from reference TRBV18 and TRBJ2-1, is NAGVMQNPRHLVRRRGQEARLRCSPMKGHSHVYWYRQLPEEGLKFMVYLQKENIIDESGMPKERFSAEFPKEGPSILRIQQVVRGDSAAYFCASSPQPGALGSEQFFGPGTRLTVL.

The rearrangement uses TRBV5-1 and TRBJ2-3, with D perhaps TRBD2 (6 bases). This CDR3 is 14 amino acids long. Per the germline V gene, CDR1 is SGHRS and CDR2 is YFSETQ. V shed 7 bases and J shed 2 bases, with 14 bases lying between them. CDR3 region: CASHPWGDTDTQYF. The CDR3 bases are TGCGCCAGCCACCCGTGGGGGGACACAGATACGCAGTATTTT.

The rearrangement links TRBV30 to TRBJ2-2; possible D gene TRBD2, 5 bases. In germline, CDR1 is GTSNPN, CDR2 SVGIG (reference sequence). Trimming took 0 bases from V and 4 from J, leaving 9 bases between them. This CDR3 has 14 residues. In DNA, the CDR3 is TGTGCCTGGAGTGTACTAGATCTCACCGGGGAGCTGTTTTTT. Its translation is CAWSVLDLTGELFF.

The CDR3 spells CASSPPGGDGYTF. In DNA, the CDR3 is TGTGCCAGCAGCCCACCGGGAGGGGATGGCTACACCTTC. J is TRBJ1-2 and V is TRBV12-3 or TRBV12-4, with D possibly TRBD1 on 5 matching bases. This CDR3 comprises 13 residues. Trimming cost V 6 bases and J 6 bases, with 14 bases left between them.

The genes are TRBV7-2 and TRBJ2-1; 11 positions match TRBD2. This CDR3 contains 14 residues. Losses at the gene ends were 5 bases for V and 8 bases for J; bases not matched to a gene: 5. CDR1 is SGHTA and CDR2 is FQGNSA in the germline V gene. The CDR3 is CASSPSGGNHEQFF. The CDR3, as DNA: TGTGCCAGCAGCCCTAGCGGGGGGAACCATGAGCAGTTCTTC.

This sequence joins TRBV24-1 and TRBJ2-1; TRBD2 agrees at 9 bases. Germline V lookup: CDR1 KGHDR, CDR2 SFDVKD. The CDR3 length is 17 residues. V lost 4 bases to trimming and J lost 8 bases; unmatched junction nucleotides: 14. The CDR3 DNA reads TGTGCCACCAGTGACCAGAAGCCGGGACTAGCAGCCGATGAGCAGTTCTTC. Protein sequence: CATSDQKPGLAADEQFF.

This sequence joins TRBV20-1 and TRBJ1-2; TRBD1 is a possible D gene (5 bases). V was pared by 3 bases and J by 8 bases, with 16 bases between. The length of the CDR3 is 13 residues. Germline values: CDR1 DFQATT, CDR2 SNEGSKA (reference sequence). The CDR3 region has the DNA TGCAGTGCTAGTAGGGCCCCGGGGGAAGGCTACACCTTC. Its translation: CSASRAPGEGYTF.

The chain's CDR3 is CASSQTGQGSSPLHF. CDR3 in DNA: TGTGCCAGCAGCCAGACGGGTCAAGGGAGTTCACCCCTCCACTTT. The chain links TRBV3-1 (or the pseudogene TRBV3-2) to TRBJ1-6; D gene ambiguous. Germline CDR1 LGHDT, CDR2 YNNKEL (reference sequence). The CDR3 spans 15 residues. The V end was cut by 3 bases, the J end by 9 bases, with 15 bases between.